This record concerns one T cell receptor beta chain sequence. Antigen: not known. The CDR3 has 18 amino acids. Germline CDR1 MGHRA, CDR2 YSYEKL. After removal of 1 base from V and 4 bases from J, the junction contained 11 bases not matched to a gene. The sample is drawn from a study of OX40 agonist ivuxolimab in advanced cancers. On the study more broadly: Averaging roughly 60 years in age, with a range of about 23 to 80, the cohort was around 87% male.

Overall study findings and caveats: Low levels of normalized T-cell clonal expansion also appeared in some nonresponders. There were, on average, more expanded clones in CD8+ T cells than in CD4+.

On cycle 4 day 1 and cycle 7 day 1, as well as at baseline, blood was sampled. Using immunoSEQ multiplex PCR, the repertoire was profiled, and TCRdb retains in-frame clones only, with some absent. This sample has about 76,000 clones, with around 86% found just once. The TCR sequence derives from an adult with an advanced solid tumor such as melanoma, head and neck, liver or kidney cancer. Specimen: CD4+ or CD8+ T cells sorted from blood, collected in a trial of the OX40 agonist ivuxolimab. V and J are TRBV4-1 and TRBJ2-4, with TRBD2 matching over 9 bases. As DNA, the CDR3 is TGCGCCAGCAGCCAAGGACTAGCGGTGGGTGGATCAAAAAACATTCAGTACTTC. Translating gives CASSQGLAVGGSKNIQYF.